The 12 T cell receptor beta chains given below trace back to one sample, sequenced in a study of T cell repertoires in cytomegalovirus infection. TCRdb reprocessed the reads via MiXCR and lists one record per CDR3 protein. The table records under 200,000 distinct CDR3 sequences, roughly 27% of them present only once. The sample taken for sequencing was PBMCs. These receptors all stem from a human donor in good health (CMV status not recorded). Some clones in this sample may be carry-over from other donors' samples.

This chain uses TRBV6-6 with TRBJ1-4; D is perhaps TRBD1 (5 bases). Trimming shortened V by 11 bases and J by 0 bases, and 10 bases separated the two germline ends. The CDR3 covers 13 residues. From germline, CDR1 is MNHNY and CDR2 SVGAGI (reference sequence). The CDR3 nucleotides read TGTGCCGGCCGGGACGCAACTAATGAAAAACTGTTTTTT. It is translated as CAGRDATNEKLFF.

The chain has TRBV11-2 and TRBJ1-4; D unclear. The CDR3 is 15 residues long. The V end was cut by 4 bases, the J end by 0 bases, with 9 bases between. The germline V gene has CDR1 SGHAT and CDR2 FQNNGV. The CDR3 DNA is TGTGCCAGCAGCTCCGAAGGCTCAACTAATGAAAAACTGTTTTTT. This encodes CASSSEGSTNEKLFF.

This clonotype turned up a few times. The chain combines TRBV29-1 with TRBJ1-1; 9 bases match TRBD1. The CDR3 consists of 13 residues. V dropped 8 bases and J dropped 4; count of bases not matched to a gene: 8. Germline-derived CDR1 and CDR2 are SQVTM and ANQGSEA. CDR3: CSSTTGGGTEAFF. In DNA, the CDR3 is TGCAGCTCGACGACAGGGGGAGGCACTGAAGCTTTCTTT. Full variable domain (outside the CDR3, taken from reference TRBV29-1 and TRBJ1-1): SAVISQKPSRDICQRGTSLTIQCQVDSQVTMMFWYRQQPGQSLTLIATANQGSEATYESGFVIDKFPISRPNLTFSTLTVSNMSPEDSSIYLCSSTTGGGTEAFFGQGTRLTVV.

This clonotype was detected only a few times. The V call is TRBV29-1, the J call TRBJ2-5, with 7 nucleotides matching TRBD2. Germline V gene lookup returns CDR1 SQVTM and CDR2 ANQGSEA. J was trimmed by 0 bases and V by 3 bases; bases with no gene match: 4. The CDR3 has 14 residues. As DNA, the CDR3 is TGCAGCGTTGAGGGGACTAAGTACCAAGAGACCCAGTACTTC. This gives the protein CSVEGTKYQETQYF.

The chain links TRBV12-3 or TRBV12-4 to TRBJ1-1; 7 positions agree with TRBD1. This CDR3 spans 14 amino acids. V lost 7 bases, J lost 0 bases, and 5 bases stayed unmatched. The CDR3 spells CASTAGQLNTEAFF. The CDR3 DNA is TGTGCCAGCACCGCGGGACAGTTGAACACTGAAGCTTTCTTT.

The sample holds a few counts of this clonotype. This CDR3 is CASSYGPDYEQYF. The CDR3 DNA reads as TGTGCCAGCAGTTACGGACCTGACTACGAGCAGTACTTC. J is TRBJ2-7 and V is TRBV6-2 or TRBV6-3; no firm D call. Germline lookup yields CDR1 MNHEY and CDR2 SVGEGT. Trimming left V 2 bases short and J 3 bases short, with 8 bases between. CDR3 length equals 13 residues.

This clonotype appeared once. Likely a read error: the CDR3 ends without its conserved phenylalanine or tryptophan. The V call is TRBV19, the J call TRBJ1-5; D remains unclear. V lost 3 bases and J lost 0, with 9 bases in between. This CDR3 region has 15 residues. Germline V CDR1 and CDR2: LNHDA, SQIVND (reference sequence). DNA for the CDR3: TGTGCCAGTAGTATTTCGGTCGGTAGCAATCAGCCCCAGCATTCT. It specifies CASSISVGSNQPQHS.

The sample holds a few counts of this clonotype. The rearrangement links TRBV2 to TRBJ1-5; TRBD1 matches at 8 bases. The CDR3 covers 13 residues. The junction had 2 bases not matched to a gene; V was cut back by 6 bases and J by 4 bases. CDR1 SNHLY and CDR2 FYNNEI come from the germline V gene. The CDR3 loop reads CASSRDRNQPQHF. The CDR3, as DNA: TGTGCCAGCAGCAGGGACAGGAATCAGCCCCAGCATTTT.

This clonotype was recorded many times. This sequence joins TRBV7-2 and TRBJ2-5, with D perhaps matching TRBD2 (6 bases). CDR1 and CDR2 (germline): SGHTA, FQGNSA. Trimming cost V 3 bases and J 5 bases, with 13 bases left between them. The CDR3 spans 14 residues. In nucleotides, the CDR3 is TGTGCCAGCAGCTTGGGGGGTAGAGGGGAGACCCAGTACTTC. It codes for CASSLGGRGETQYF.

This chain joins TRBV18 and TRBJ2-7; 7 nucleotides agree with TRBD2. This CDR3 region has 11 residues. The V gene end was trimmed by 6 bases and the J gene end by 5 bases; junction bases not matched to a gene: 1. Per germline, CDR1 KGHSH and CDR2 LQKENI. This chain's CDR3 is CASSRGDEQYF. CDR3 in DNA: TGTGCCAGCTCCCGGGGGGACGAGCAGTACTTC.

This clonotype has only a few counts. The chain joins TRBV19 to TRBJ1-1, with D possibly being TRBD1 (5 bases). The CDR3 runs to 14 residues. From germline, CDR1 is LNHDA and CDR2 SQIVND (reference sequence). Deletions cut 7 bases from V and 7 bases from J, with 19 bases between. CDR3 bases: TGTGCCAGTACAAACTCCGGGACCCCCCGTGAAGCTTTCTTT. As protein: CASTNSGTPREAFF.

This clonotype was detected many times. The chain uses TRBV7-2 and TRBJ2-1, with D possibly being TRBD1 or TRBD2 (5 bases each). CDR1 and CDR2 from the germline V gene are SGHTA and FQGNSA. The germline V and J ends were trimmed by 4 bases and 2 bases, with 12 bases remaining between them. This CDR3 region has 15 residues. CDR3 in amino acids: CASSWTMGAYNEQFF. The CDR3 bases are TGTGCCAGCAGCTGGACAATGGGAGCCTACAATGAGCAGTTCTTC.